These 26 T cell receptor beta chains originate from one sample sequenced in a study of T cells after yellow fever vaccination. TCRdb reanalysed the 5' RACE reads using MiXCR and keeps one entry per CDR3 protein. The sample has about 510,000 distinct CDR3 sequences; just over 20% are singletons. The starting material was PBMCs, obtained roughly 20 days after the first yellow fever vaccination. Receptors originate from a man in his late teens or twenties who received the YFV17D yellow fever vaccine.

The chain carries TRBV5-6 and TRBJ2-5; D may be TRBD1 or TRBD2 (6 bases each). Trimming took 1 base from V and 4 from J, leaving 11 bases between them. Germline V gives CDR1 SGHDT, CDR2 YYEEEE. The CDR3 runs 14 residues. The CDR3 here is CASSLRGRSETQYF. In nucleotides, the CDR3 is TGTGCCAGCAGCTTGCGGGGGCGTTCAGAGACCCAGTACTTC.

V and J are TRBV7-2 and TRBJ2-2; D perhaps matches TRBD2 (5 bases). The V end was cut by 7 bases, the J end by 6 bases, with 15 bases between. Germline CDR1 is SGHTA and CDR2 is FQGNSA. This CDR3 spans 14 amino acids. The CDR3 DNA reads TGTGCCAGCACCCTAACTAGATGGGCCGGGGAGCTGTTTTTT. As protein: CASTLTRWAGELFF.

This clonotype was seen more than once but under ten times. The chain recombines TRBV6-5 with TRBJ1-5; no firm D call. The CDR3 loop spans 13 amino acids. V lost 4 bases, J lost 0 bases, and 4 bases lay in between. Germline-derived CDR1 and CDR2 are MNHEY and SVGAGI. The CDR3 region has the DNA TGTGCCAGCAGTTCCGTTAGCAATCAGCCCCAGCATTTT. Its protein product is CASSSVSNQPQHF.

This clonotype has just a few counts. The chain couples TRBV5-1 to TRBJ2-3; no definite D call. Germline assignment: CDR1 SGHRS and CDR2 YFSETQ. V lost 1 base, J lost 2 bases, and 8 bases lay in between. The CDR3 length is 14 residues. The DNA of the CDR3 is TGCGCCAGCAGCTTGACAGCCCTCACAGATACGCAGTATTTT. Translation: CASSLTALTDTQYF.

This clonotype turned up a few times. The chain employs TRBV6-5 and TRBJ1-6, with TRBD1 matching over 7 bases. The CDR3 has 15 residues. The germline CDR1 and CDR2 sequences are MNHEY and SVGAGI. V shed 2 bases, J shed 4 bases, and the junction held 2 bases outside the gene matches. The DNA of the CDR3 is TGTGCCAGCAGTTACGGGGACAGATATAATTCACCCCTCCACTTT. Translation: CASSYGDRYNSPLHF.

This clonotype showed up just a few times. V and J are TRBV19 and TRBJ2-7; D is unclear. Trimming cost V 3 bases and J 4 bases, with 16 bases left between them. CDR3 length equals 15 residues. CDR1 and CDR2 (germline): LNHDA, SQIVND (reference sequence). For the CDR3, the DNA is TGTGCCAGTAGTATGTCTAGTACGGCAGCATACGAGCAGTACTTC. Protein: CASSMSSTAAYEQYF.

The V and J genes are TRBV19 and TRBJ1-4; perhaps TRBD1 as D (5 bases). Germline lookup yields CDR1 LNHDA and CDR2 SQIVND (reference sequence). The CDR3 loop spans 15 amino acids. V shed 6 bases and J shed 7 bases, with 18 bases lying between them. DNA for the CDR3: TGTGCCAGTAGCACCAGAGGGGTAAAGGGTGAAAAACTGTTTTTT. Translating it yields CASSTRGVKGEKLFF.

This clonotype was counted a single time. The J gene is TRBJ2-3, the V gene TRBV6-2 or TRBV6-3; D remains ambiguous. The CDR3 is made up of 14 amino acids. The germline V and J ends were trimmed by 1 base and 3 bases, with 8 bases remaining between them. CDR1 is MNHEY and CDR2 is SVGEGT in the germline V gene. CDR3 coding DNA: TGTGCCAGCAGTTACTTTCGCAGGACAGATACGCAGTATTTT. Translating gives CASSYFRRTDTQYF.

This sequence joins TRBV12-3 or TRBV12-4 and TRBJ2-3, with D possibly being TRBD1 or TRBD2 (6 bases each). Trimming cost V 3 bases and J 1 base, with 11 bases left between them. This CDR3 has 15 residues. CDR3 loop: CASSFRGPGTDTQYF. In DNA form, the CDR3 reads TGTGCCAGCAGTTTCCGGGGGCCCGGCACAGATACGCAGTATTTT.

The chain employs TRBV18 and TRBJ2-7; 7 nucleotides line up with TRBD1. Germline loops: CDR1 KGHSH, CDR2 LQKENI. Trimming cost V 3 bases and J 1 base; bases outside gene matches: 3. The CDR3 runs to 14 residues. DNA of the CDR3: TGTGCCAGCTCACCCGGACAGGTTTCCTACGAGCAGTACTTC. Translating it yields CASSPGQVSYEQYF.

This clonotype was seen only a few times. J is TRBJ1-5 and V is TRBV5-1; a possible D gene is TRBD1 (6 bases). The CDR3 length is 15 residues. CDR1 is SGHRS and CDR2 is YFSETQ in the germline V gene. V shed 6 bases and J shed 0 bases, with 13 bases lying between them. CDR3 in DNA: TGCGCCAGCAAAGGACAGCCGGATAGCAATCAGCCCCAGCATTTT. Encoded protein: CASKGQPDSNQPQHF.

The chain links TRBV7-2 to TRBJ1-2; the match to TRBD1 covers 7 bases. CDR3 size: 14 residues. Germline V gene data show CDR1 as SGHTA and CDR2 as FQGNSA. V lost 5 bases, J lost 2 bases, and 5 bases stayed unmatched. The DNA of the CDR3 is TGTGCCAGCAGCCCGGGACAGATAAACTATGGCTACACCTTC. This sequence encodes CASSPGQINYGYTF.

There are a few counts of this clonotype. This sequence joins TRBV29-1 and TRBJ2-2; possible D gene TRBD1, 6 bases. The CDR3 covers 15 residues. Germline-derived CDR1 and CDR2 are SQVTM and ANQGSEA. V dropped 5 bases and J dropped 6 bases, with 19 bases sitting between them. The CDR3 region is CSVSQGLFGAGELFF. DNA for the CDR3: TGCAGCGTTTCCCAGGGGCTCTTCGGTGCCGGGGAGCTGTTTTTT.

This clonotype was seen a few times. V and J are TRBV28 and TRBJ1-6, with D possibly TRBD1 on 5 matching bases. Between the trimmed V and J ends, which lost 2 bases and 9 bases, there was a span of 11 bases. Germline assignment: CDR1 MDHEN and CDR2 SYDVKM. The CDR3 covers 14 residues. This CDR3 reads CASSLRGTVSPLHF. CDR3 nucleotide sequence: TGTGCCAGCAGTTTAAGGGGTACGGTTTCACCCCTCCACTTT. The full variable domain, rest sourced from reference TRBV28 and TRBJ1-6, is DVKVTQSSRYLVKRTGEKVFLECVQDMDHENMFWYRQDPGLGLRLIYFSYDVKMKEKGDIPEGYSVSREKKERFSLILESASTNQTSMYLCASSLRGTVSPLHFGNGTRLTVT.

The chain uses TRBV4-1 and TRBJ1-2, with D uncertain. The germline gives CDR1 MGHRA, CDR2 YSYEKL. V was clipped by 1 base and J by 12 bases, with 18 bases between them. CDR3 length: 14 amino acids. The CDR3 loop is CASSQGSPPSGDTF. The CDR3 bases are TGCGCCAGCAGCCAAGGTTCCCCCCCCAGTGGGGACACCTTC.

The chain links TRBV3-1 to TRBJ2-1; D may be TRBD1 (6 bases). This CDR3 is 15 amino acids long. From germline, CDR1 is LGHDT and CDR2 YNNKEL (reference sequence). Trimming took off 1 base at V and 7 bases at J, with 14 bases between the two ends. Here the CDR3 DNA reads TGTGCCAGCAGCCAAGTGGGGGCCCGTGGGAATGAGCAGTTCTTC. Translating it yields CASSQVGARGNEQFF.

The V gene is TRBV19, the J gene TRBJ1-5; TRBD1 aligns across 7 bases. J gave up 6 bases and V 11 bases, and 13 bases lay outside the gene matches. Germline-derived CDR1 and CDR2 are LNHDA and SQIVND (reference sequence). The CDR3 has 14 amino acids. CDR3 bases: TGTGCCTCTGACAGGGATAGGTTTCGTCAGCCCCAGCATTTT. The encoded protein is CASDRDRFRQPQHF.

The sample holds a few counts of this clonotype. The chain uses TRBV30 and TRBJ1-1; D ambiguous. The CDR3 extends over 11 amino acids. From germline, CDR1 is GTSNPN and CDR2 SVGIG (reference sequence). Between the trimmed V and J ends, which lost 3 bases and 1 base, there was a span of 3 bases. CDR3 sequence: CAWRKNTEAFF. CDR3 sequence (DNA): TGTGCCTGGAGGAAGAACACTGAAGCTTTCTTT.

V usage is TRBV12-3 or TRBV12-4 and J usage is TRBJ1-2; TRBD1 matches at 9 bases. Trimming took 6 bases from V and 8 from J; bases not matched to a gene: 13. CDR3 length: 15 residues. The CDR3, as DNA: TGTGCCAGCAGCTTTCGGGGACAGGGTCTAAGGGGCTACACCTTC. Protein product: CASSFRGQGLRGYTF.

The chain combines TRBV28 with TRBJ2-1; D call uncertain. The V and J ends lost 3 bases and 3 bases respectively, with 9 bases between them. Germline V lookup: CDR1 MDHEN, CDR2 SYDVKM. The CDR3 loop spans 14 amino acids. CDR3 in DNA: TGTGCCAGCAGTTTGCTGGGCCACTACAATGAGCAGTTCTTC. This gives the protein CASSLLGHYNEQFF.

This clonotype has only a few counts. This chain connects TRBV4-1 to TRBJ2-1, with 8 nucleotides matching TRBD1. With V trimmed by 0 bases and J by 6 bases, 10 bases remained unmatched. Germline V gene data show CDR1 as MGHRA and CDR2 as YSYEKL. The CDR3 is 17 residues long. The CDR3 region has the DNA TGCGCCAGCAGCCAAGATATTCAGCAGGGGGCCCGCAATGAGCAGTTCTTC. The encoded protein is CASSQDIQQGARNEQFF.

The V call is TRBV20-1, the J call TRBJ2-1; TRBD1 matches at 8 bases. V shed 7 bases and J 8 bases; nucleotides not matched to a gene: 4. CDR1 is DFQATT, CDR2 SNEGSKA, per germline (reference sequence). The CDR3 totals 11 residues. The CDR3 is CSVQGADEQFF. The CDR3 coding sequence is TGCAGTGTCCAGGGGGCGGATGAGCAGTTCTTC.

CDR3 residues: CAWSPDIHTGELFF. Here the CDR3 DNA reads TGTGCCTGGAGCCCAGACATCCACACCGGGGAGCTGTTTTTT. V is TRBV30 and J is TRBJ2-2; no firm D call. Per the germline V gene, CDR1 is GTSNPN and CDR2 is SVGIG (reference sequence). This CDR3 comprises 14 residues. With 3 bases removed from V and 3 bases from J, the gap between germline ends came to 11 bases.

The chain couples TRBV4-1 to TRBJ2-1, with 9 bases that match TRBD1. The CDR3 length is 17 residues. V was pared by 0 bases and J by 4 bases, with 7 bases of the junction left unmatched. The V gene's germline CDR1 is MGHRA and CDR2 YSYEKL. CDR3 loop: CASSQDPRGTGYNEQFF. CDR3 DNA: TGCGCCAGCAGCCAAGATCCCCGGGGGACAGGGTACAATGAGCAGTTCTTC.

This clonotype appeared a few times. The chain employs TRBV4-3 and TRBJ1-1, with D perhaps matching TRBD1 (5 bases). This CDR3 comprises 15 residues. V lost 0 bases, J lost 5 bases, and 13 bases lay in between. Germline V gives CDR1 LGHNA, CDR2 YSLEER. CDR3 in amino acids: CASSQDSQGGTEAFF. CDR3 in DNA: TGCGCCAGCAGCCAAGACTCCCAGGGAGGAACTGAAGCTTTCTTT.

This clonotype was seen more than once but under ten times. The rearrangement joins TRBV10-3 to TRBJ2-7, with 11 positions matching TRBD2. After removal of 6 bases from V and 2 bases from J, the junction contained 6 bases not matched to a gene. The CDR3 runs to 15 residues. In germline, CDR1 is ENHRY, CDR2 SYGVKD. This chain's CDR3 is CAIRETSGAPYEQYF. The CDR3, as DNA: TGTGCCATCAGAGAGACTAGCGGGGCCCCCTACGAGCAGTACTTC.